The rows below give T cell receptor beta chains drawn from one sample of a study of tumor and adjacent non-tumor tissue in lung cancer. TCRdb reprocessed the multiplex PCR reads with MiXCR, giving one entry per CDR3 protein. Of about 80,000 distinct CDR3 sequences listed, 80% to 90% are singletons. Material for sequencing was distant non-tumor lung tissue. These receptors were taken from a man aged 60-69 years with non-small cell lung cancer. CDR3s include the opening cysteine and the closing phenylalanine or tryptophan. A D gene is named only where the DNA matches it firmly. The size field is filled for only some rows; it gives once, few, many or a size class.

abundance: once
d_gene: NA
j_gene: TRBJ2-1
v_gene: TRBV20-1
CDR3nt: TGCAATGCCCATCCAAAGGGCGTAGGGCAGTTCTTC
CDR3aa: CNAHPKGVGQFF

abundance: NA
d_gene: NA
j_gene: TRBJ1-2
v_gene: TRBV5-5
CDR3nt: TGTGCCAGCAACTTGGCCGTGACAACAAACTATGGCTACACCTTC
CDR3aa: CASNLAVTTNYGYTF

abundance: NA
d_gene: NA
j_gene: TRBJ1-5
v_gene: TRBV21-1
CDR3nt: TGTGCCAGCAGCAAAGATTTCTGGGATAATCAGCCCCAGCATTTT
CDR3aa: CASSKDFWDNQPQHF

abundance: NA
d_gene: TRBD2
j_gene: TRBJ2-7
v_gene: TRBV4-2
CDR3nt: TGTACCAGCAGCCAAGACCGGCACCCCACTAGCGGGCGGACCTACGAGCAGTACTTC
CDR3aa: CTSSQDRHPTSGRTYEQYF

abundance: NA
d_gene: NA
j_gene: TRBJ1-1
v_gene: TRBV12-3/TRBV12-4
CDR3nt: TGTGCAAGAAGTTTCCCAGGGATACTGAACACTGAAGCTATCTTT
CDR3aa: CARSFPGILNTEAIF

abundance: NA
d_gene: NA
j_gene: TRBJ2-1
v_gene: TRBV20-1
CDR3nt: TGCAGTGCTAGAGAGCTAGTGGGGTACAATAAGCAGTTCTTC
CDR3aa: CSARELVGYNKQFF

abundance: once
d_gene: NA
j_gene: TRBJ2-3
v_gene: TRBV4-1
CDR3nt: TGCGCCAGCTGCCACCTGACCGGGCCACAGGTCGATACGCACCATTTT
CDR3aa: CASCHLTGPQVDTHHF

abundance: once
d_gene: TRBD1
j_gene: TRBJ2-1
v_gene: TRBV11-2
CDR3nt: TGTCCCAGCAGCCTCGGGGACAGGGTTGATTACAATGAGCAGTTCTTC
CDR3aa: CPSSLGDRVDYNEQFF

abundance: NA
d_gene: NA
j_gene: TRBJ1-1
v_gene: TRBV5-4
CDR3nt: TGTGCCATCAAACAAGGGGGGAGGAGGACTGAAGCTCTCTTT
CDR3aa: CAIKQGGRRTEALF

abundance: NA
d_gene: NA
j_gene: TRBJ2-5
v_gene: TRBV4-1
CDR3nt: TGCGCCAGCAACCCTGACTCGGAGGGTCAGACCCAGTACTTC
CDR3aa: CASNPDSEGQTQYF

abundance: NA
d_gene: NA
j_gene: TRBJ1-1
v_gene: TRBV11-2
CDR3nt: TGTGCCATCAGGTTAAGAGGGGACACTGAAGCTTTCTTT
CDR3aa: CAIRLRGDTEAFF

abundance: NA
d_gene: NA
j_gene: TRBJ2-5
v_gene: TRBV11-3
CDR3nt: TGTGCAAGTCAACCGGTCACGGGAATTGGGGCCCAGTGCTTC
CDR3aa: CASQPVTGIGAQCF

abundance: once
d_gene: NA
j_gene: TRBJ2-7
v_gene: TRBV29-1
CDR3nt: TGCAGCGTTGACCGGGATATAGTTTTAGCCTACGAGCAGTACTTC
CDR3aa: CSVDRDIVLAYEQYF

abundance: once
d_gene: TRBD2
j_gene: TRBJ2-5
v_gene: TRBV7-9
CDR3nt: TGTGCCAGCAGCGGGGGGACTAGCGGGGCACAAGAGACCCAGTACTTC
CDR3aa: CASSGGTSGAQETQYF

abundance: few
d_gene: NA
j_gene: TRBJ1-1
v_gene: TRBV7-9
CDR3nt: TGTGCCAGCAGCCCGGACGGGATGGGGAACACTGAAGCTTTCTTT
CDR3aa: CASSPDGMGNTEAFF

abundance: NA
d_gene: NA
j_gene: TRBJ2-7
v_gene: TRBV20-1
CDR3nt: TGCAGTACTAATGTGGCGGGATGTTACGAACAGTACTTC
CDR3aa: CSTNVAGCYEQYF

abundance: NA
d_gene: NA
j_gene: TRBJ1-5
v_gene: TRBV7-8
CDR3nt: TGTGCCAGCAGCGTGGGCAGGGTTAACAATCAGCCCCAGCATTTT
CDR3aa: CASSVGRVNNQPQHF

abundance: NA
d_gene: NA
j_gene: TRBJ1-2
v_gene: TRBV12-3/TRBV12-4
CDR3nt: TGTGCCAGCAGTTTAGACAGGGTCTATGGCTATACCTTC
CDR3aa: CASSLDRVYGYTF

abundance: NA
d_gene: NA
j_gene: TRBJ2-7
v_gene: TRBV6-6
CDR3nt: TGTGCCAGCAGTTATGTGGGCCTCATGGGCTCCTACGAGCAGTACTTC
CDR3aa: CASSYVGLMGSYEQYF

abundance: NA
d_gene: NA
j_gene: TRBJ1-1
v_gene: TRBV11-2
CDR3nt: TGTGCCAGCAGCTTGGTCAGGATGGGCACAGAAGCTTTCTTT
CDR3aa: CASSLVRMGTEAFF

abundance: few
d_gene: NA
j_gene: TRBJ1-5
v_gene: TRBV30
CDR3nt: TGTGCCTTATACCGAAGGGATCAGCCCCAGCATTTT
CDR3aa: CALYRRDQPQHF

abundance: NA
d_gene: TRBD2
j_gene: TRBJ2-5
v_gene: TRBV6-6
CDR3nt: TGTGCCAGCACTTACGCGAGTAGAGGGAGGGCCGGAGAGACCCAGTACTTC
CDR3aa: CASTYASRGRAGETQYF

abundance: NA
d_gene: NA
j_gene: TRBJ2-3
v_gene: TRBV6-1
CDR3nt: TGTGCCAGCAGTGAAAAGATAAAGGGGTTCACAGATAGGCAGTATTTT
CDR3aa: CASSEKIKGFTDRQYF

abundance: many
d_gene: NA
j_gene: TRBJ2-7
v_gene: TRBV6-5
CDR3nt: TGTGCCAGCCGCCGGGACTTCGGTTCCTACGAGCAGTACTTC
CDR3aa: CASRRDFGSYEQYF

abundance: NA
d_gene: TRBD1
j_gene: TRBJ2-5
v_gene: TRBV11-2
CDR3nt: TGCGCCAGCAGCTCTGGACAGGTCCAAGGGACCAAGTACTTC
CDR3aa: CASSSGQVQGTKYF

abundance: NA
d_gene: NA
j_gene: TRBJ1-2
v_gene: TRBV11-3
CDR3nt: TGTATCAGCAGCAGCACGACCTCGGGGGCTAACTATGGCTACACCTTC
CDR3aa: CISSSTTSGANYGYTF

abundance: NA
d_gene: NA
j_gene: TRBJ2-1
v_gene: TRBV11-3
CDR3nt: TGTGCAAGCAGCCCTGCCCGGCGGAGCTCCTACAATGACCAGTTCTTC
CDR3aa: CASSPARRSSYNDQFF

abundance: NA
d_gene: NA
j_gene: TRBJ1-1
v_gene: TRBV6-6
CDR3nt: TGTGCCAGCAGGATGGGGAACACTGACGCTATCTTT
CDR3aa: CASRMGNTDAIF

abundance: few
d_gene: NA
j_gene: TRBJ2-1
v_gene: TRBV20-1
CDR3nt: TGCAGTGCTAGAGTCAGTAGCAGGGCGGATGAGCAGTTCTTC
CDR3aa: CSARVSSRADEQFF

abundance: NA
d_gene: NA
j_gene: TRBJ2-5
v_gene: TRBV5-6
CDR3nt: TGTGCCAGCAGCCCGAAGGGGGGGTTAAGCGAGACCCAATACTTC
CDR3aa: CASSPKGGLSETQYF

abundance: NA
d_gene: NA
j_gene: TRBJ2-1
v_gene: TRBV6-4
CDR3nt: TGTGCCAGCAGTAAGCGGGCGCCCCCGGTTGGGAATGAGCTGTTCTTC
CDR3aa: CASSKRAPPVGNELFF

abundance: NA
d_gene: TRBD1
j_gene: TRBJ1-5
v_gene: TRBV7-8
CDR3nt: TGTGTCAGCAGCTTAGGCGGACAGGTCTCTCAGCCCCAGCATTTT
CDR3aa: CVSSLGGQVSQPQHF

abundance: NA
d_gene: NA
j_gene: TRBJ1-5
v_gene: TRBV6-5
CDR3nt: TGTATCAGCAGTTACCTACAGGGAAGCAAGCAGCCCCAGCATTTT
CDR3aa: CISSYLQGSKQPQHF

abundance: NA
d_gene: NA
j_gene: TRBJ2-3
v_gene: TRBV11-2
CDR3nt: TGTGCCAACTGCTTAGACCGGGGCACAATAGATACGCAGTATTTT
CDR3aa: CANCLDRGTIDTQYF

abundance: NA
d_gene: NA
j_gene: TRBJ1-1
v_gene: TRBV4-2
CDR3nt: TGTTCCAACAGCCTAGTCGGACAGCTTGAGAACACTGAAGCTTTCTTT
CDR3aa: CSNSLVGQLENTEAFF

abundance: NA
d_gene: TRBD2
j_gene: TRBJ2-1
v_gene: TRBV11-2
CDR3nt: TGTGCCAGCAGCCTGGAAGCGGGAGTGAATGAGCAGTTCTTC
CDR3aa: CASSLEAGVNEQFF

abundance: NA
d_gene: TRBD1
j_gene: TRBJ1-6
v_gene: TRBV11-3
CDR3nt: TGTGCCAGTAGCGCCCGGGACAGATCACACCTCCACTTT
CDR3aa: CASSARDRSHLHF

abundance: NA
d_gene: NA
j_gene: TRBJ1-1
v_gene: TRBV11-2
CDR3nt: NA
CDR3aa: CAGNIVGRGTEAFF

abundance: NA
d_gene: NA
j_gene: TRBJ2-3
v_gene: TRBV11-3
CDR3nt: TGTGCCAGCACCCTCGCTCTAGTGGGCGGGAATACGCAGTATTTT
CDR3aa: CASTLALVGGNTQYF